The present TCR beta chain was sequenced within a study of shared clonotypes between healthy human individuals. Study-wide points: Clonotype sharing levels among donors were expected to vary with sequencing depth. Clonotypes that were shared across four donors made up about 5.1% of naive CD4 clonotypes.

Germline V gene data show CDR1 as MGHRA and CDR2 as YSYEKL. CDR3 length: 17 residues. Deletions cut 1 base from V and 0 bases from J, with 16 bases between. Sorted-subset replicate PCRs used 150 to 200 ng DNA, around 27,000 T cell genomes. Data came from immunoSEQ multiplex PCR; TCRdb stores just in-frame clones and leaves some out. The table has around 510,000 clones, roughly 95% seen once; the top ten hold about 0.06%. Turning to this clone: Its antigen is currently unknown.

Input material: naive CD4+ T cells sorted from blood. Noted subset: CD45RA+ positively selected. This sequence joins TRBV4-1 and TRBJ2-7; D unclear. This clonotype was sampled from a woman aged 25 to 39 in good health. The CDR3 coding sequence is TGCGCCAGCAGCCAAGTTCACCGGGCCAAGAGCTCCTACGAGCAGTACTTC. Amino acid sequence: CASSQVHRAKSSYEQYF.